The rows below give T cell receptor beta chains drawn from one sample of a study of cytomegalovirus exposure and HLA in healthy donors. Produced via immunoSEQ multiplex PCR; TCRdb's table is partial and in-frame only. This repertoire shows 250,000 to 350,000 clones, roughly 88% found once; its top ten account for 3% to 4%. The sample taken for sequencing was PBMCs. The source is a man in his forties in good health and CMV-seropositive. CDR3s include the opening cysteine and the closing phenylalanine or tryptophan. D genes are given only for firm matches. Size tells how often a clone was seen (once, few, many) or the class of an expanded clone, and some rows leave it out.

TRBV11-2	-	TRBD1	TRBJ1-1	TGTGCCAGCAGCTTGGTAAGGGGGGGCAGGGGGCCCCTGGGCACTGAAGCTTTCTTT	CASSLVRGGRGPLGTEAFF
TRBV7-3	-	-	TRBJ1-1	TGTGCCAGCAGCTTAAACCGCGTGATTGAGATTGGGAGTGAAGCTTTCTTT	CASSLNRVIEIGSEAFF
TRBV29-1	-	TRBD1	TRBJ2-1	TGCAGCCTTGAAGTAGGGGGCCCTGAGCAGTTCTTC	CSLEVGGPEQFF
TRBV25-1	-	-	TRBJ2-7	TGTGCCAGCAGTGAATGGGGGGGCAAGGACGAGCAGTACTTC	CASSEWGGKDEQYF
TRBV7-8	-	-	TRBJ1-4	TGTGCCAGCAGCTTAGACGGGACTAATGAAAAACTGTTTTTT	CASSLDGTNEKLFF
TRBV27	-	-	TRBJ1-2	TGTGCCAGCAGTTTAAACAGGGTTTCTGGCTACACCTTC	CASSLNRVSGYTF
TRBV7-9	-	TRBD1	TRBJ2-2	TGTGCCAGCAGCACAGGGACAGGGGGCCGGGAGCTGTTTTTT	CASSTGTGGRELFF
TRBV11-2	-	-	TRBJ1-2	TGTGCCAGCAGCTCCCTGGCCAGGGTGGGGATTTATGGCTACACCTTC	CASSSLARVGIYGYTF
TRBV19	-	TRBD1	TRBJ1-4	TGTGCCTCCGAGGAGCGGACAGGGGGCCCCTTGGGAACTAATGAAAAACTGTTTTTT	CASEERTGGPLGTNEKLFF
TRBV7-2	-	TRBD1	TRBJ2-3	TGTGCCAGCAGCCGACAGGGGGCGGGCACAGATACGCAGTATTTT	CASSRQGAGTDTQYF
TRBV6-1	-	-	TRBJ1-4	TGTGCCAGCAGTGAAGGGACAAAAACTAATGAAAAACTGTTTTTT	CASSEGTKTNEKLFF
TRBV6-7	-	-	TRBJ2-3	TGTGCCAGCAGTTACTCGAGGTGGAGGATTAGCAGATCCACAGATACGCAGTATTTT	CASSYSRWRISRSTDTQYF
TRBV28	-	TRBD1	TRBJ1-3	TGTGCCAGCAGTTTACTCAGGGGGCTTGGAAACACCATATATTTT	CASSLLRGLGNTIYF
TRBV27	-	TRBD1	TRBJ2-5	TGTGCCAGCAGTGTAAACAGGGGGCGGGAGACCCAGTACTTC	CASSVNRGRETQYF
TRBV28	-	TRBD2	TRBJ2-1	TGTGCCAGCAGTACCAGCGGGACCTACAATGAGCAGTTCTTC	CASSTSGTYNEQFF
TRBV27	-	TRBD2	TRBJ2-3	TGTGCCAGCAGTTCTCGTAGCGGGAGATGGAGAGATACGCAGTATTTT	CASSSRSGRWRDTQYF
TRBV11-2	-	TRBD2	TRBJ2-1	TGTGCCAGCAGATTTAGCGGGAGTAATTCCTACAATGAGCAGTTCTTC	CASRFSGSNSYNEQFF
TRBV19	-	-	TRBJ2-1	TGTGCCAGTAGAGAACCGGGAGACAATGAGCAGTTCTTC	CASREPGDNEQFF
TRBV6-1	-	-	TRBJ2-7	TGTGCCAGCAGTGGCAGGTACGAGCAGTACTTC	CASSGRYEQYF
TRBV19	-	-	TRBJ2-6	TGTGCCAGTAGTATGCGGGGGCAGCCTGGGGCCAACGTCCTGACTTTC	CASSMRGQPGANVLTF
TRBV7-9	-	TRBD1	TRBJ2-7	TGTGCCAGCAGACCGGGGACAGGCGAGCACGAGCAGTACTTC	CASRPGTGEHEQYF
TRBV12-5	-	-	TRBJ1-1	TGTGCTAGTGGTTGGGCCGGGGGGACTGAAGCTTTCTTT	CASGWAGGTEAFF
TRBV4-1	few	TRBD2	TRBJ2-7	TGCGCCAGCAGCCAAGGTCTAGCGGCCACCTACGAGCAGTACTTC	CASSQGLAATYEQYF
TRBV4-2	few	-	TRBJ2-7	TGTGCCAGCAGCCAATCAGGGATCGAGCAGTACTTC	CASSQSGIEQYF
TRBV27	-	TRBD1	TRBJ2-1	TGTGCCAGCAGTGCCACCACAGGGGGCCGAGCGGTCCTTGCCTCCTACAATGAGCAGTTCTTC	CASSATTGGRAVLASYNEQFF
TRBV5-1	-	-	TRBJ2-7	TGCGCCAGCGGACTCTCAGCGTTCCCCTACGAGCAGTACTTC	CASGLSAFPYEQYF
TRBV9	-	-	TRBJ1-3	TGTGCCAGCAGCGTAAGTGGAGTGAACTCTGGAAACACCATATATTTT	CASSVSGVNSGNTIYF
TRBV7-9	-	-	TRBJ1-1	TGTGCCAGCAGCTTAGCTCAGGGCACTGAAGCTTTCTTT	CASSLAQGTEAFF
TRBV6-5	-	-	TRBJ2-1	TGTGCCAGCAGCCCTCAGGGCTCCTACTACAATGAGCAGTTCTTC	CASSPQGSYYNEQFF
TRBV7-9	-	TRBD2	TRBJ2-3	TGTGCCAGCAGCCGTACTAGCGGGGCTAGCACAGATACGCAGTATTTT	CASSRTSGASTDTQYF
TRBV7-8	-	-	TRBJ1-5	TGTGCCAGCAGCTCAGGACAGCCTAATCAGCCCCAGCATTTT	CASSSGQPNQPQHF
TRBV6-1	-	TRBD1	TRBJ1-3	TGTGCCACCGTCCGCGACAGGGGGAGTGGAAACACCATATATTTT	CATVRDRGSGNTIYF
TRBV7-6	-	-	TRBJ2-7	TGTGCCAGCAGCCAGAGCCAGGGGTCCTACGAGCAGTACTTC	CASSQSQGSYEQYF
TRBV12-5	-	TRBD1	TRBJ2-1	TGTGCTAGTGGTTTGGGACAGGGGATTGTCAATGAGCAGTTCTTC	CASGLGQGIVNEQFF
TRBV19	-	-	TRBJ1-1	TGTGCCAGTAGGGGACAAGAGAACACTGAAGCTTTCTTT	CASRGQENTEAFF